Below, one TCR beta chain is given with its context. Its antigen remains unidentified. The CDR3 is 14 residues long. V was trimmed by 4 bases and J by 2 bases, leaving 12 bases between them. The repertoire was sequenced with immunoSEQ multiplex PCR; TCRdb's copy has only in-frame clones and lacks some. The data hold tens of thousands of clones, with approximately 94% observed a single time. The data originate from a study of graft-versus-host responses after intestinal transplantation. Study-wide background: Each recipient received anti-thymocyte globulin induction, then tacrolimus and steroids for approximately 3 years.

The clonotype comes from a human donor who received an intestinal transplant. The rearrangement joins TRBV5-3 to TRBJ2-5, with D possibly being TRBD1 (6 bases). TRBV5-3 is sorted into the ORF group, with uncertain function. The material was unstimulated CD8+ T cells sorted from spleen or lymph node cells, obtained before intestinal transplant. CDR3 amino acids: CARSPPGQQETQYF. The CDR3 DNA reads as TGTGCCAGAAGCCCGCCGGGACAACAAGAGACCCAGTACTTC.